The following is a T cell receptor (beta chain) sequence with its context. Its matching antigen is unknown. These data come from a study of shared clonotypes between healthy human individuals. The study's findings and limits: Against clonotypes common to all four donors, non-shared ones had lower generation probabilities. Only blood samples were collected, and tissue repertoires likely differ.

V lost 3 bases, J lost 3 bases, and 6 bases lay in between. The CDR3 is 12 residues long. Per the germline V gene, CDR1 is SGHRS and CDR2 is YFSETQ. The assay was immunoSEQ multiplex PCR, and TCRdb's table has in-frame clones only and misses some. The sample holds some 2,000,000 clones, approximately 94% seen once. The receptor's source is a man between 18 and 35 years old in good health. Material for sequencing was naive CD4+ T cells sorted from blood. As to subset: CD45RA+ positively selected. This chain connects TRBV5-1 to TRBJ2-5, with D tentatively TRBD2 (5 bases). CDR3 DNA: TGCGCCAGCAGCTCGGGGAAAGAGACCCAGTACTTC. Encoded protein: CASSSGKETQYF.